The rows below give T cell receptor beta chains drawn from one sample of a study of blood T cells in healthy people across ages. MiXCR, applied by TCRdb to the 5' RACE reads, yields one record per CDR3 protein. The data contain 1.5 million to 1.9 million distinct CDR3 sequences, around 40% of them singletons. What was sequenced was blood. Receptors originate from a woman younger than 35 in good health. Each CDR3 is given with its conserved first and last residue. A D gene is named only where the DNA matches it firmly. Clone size is given for some rows only: seen once, a few or many times, or a class if the clone is expanded.

CATSEWTSRRGEQFF	TGTGCCACCAGTGAGTGGACTAGCCGGCGGGGTGAGCAGTTCTTC	TRBD2	TRBV24-1	TRBJ2-1	few
CASSQDPTRIWGETQYF	TGCGCCAGCAGCCAAGACCCAACGAGGATTTGGGGGGAGACCCAGTACTTC	.	TRBV4-1	TRBJ2-5	.
CATSGGDRVYNEQFF	TGTGCCACCAGTGGTGGGGACAGGGTCTACAATGAGCAGTTCTTC	TRBD1	TRBV24-1	TRBJ2-1	few
CASSSPIPLGNEQYF	TGTGCCAGCAGCTCCCCCATTCCACTAGGAAACGAGCAGTACTTC	.	TRBV7-2	TRBJ2-7	.
CASSQETILGQAFF	TGTGCCAGCAGCCAAGAGACGATCCTGGGGCAAGCTTTCTTT	.	TRBV4-2	TRBJ1-1	.
CSARDLGTTDTQYF	TGCAGTGCTAGAGATCTGGGAACCACAGATACGCAGTATTTT	.	TRBV20-1	TRBJ2-3	few
CASTITSLGETQYF	TGTGCCAGCACCATAACTAGCCTCGGAGAGACCCAGTACTTC	.	TRBV6-6	TRBJ2-5	few
CASSQQTPGLKFNEQFF	TGTGCCAGCAGCCAACAAACTCCGGGACTAAAATTCAATGAGCAGTTCTTC	TRBD2	TRBV14	TRBJ2-1	.
CASSLVGTSGGFTDTQYF	TGTGCCAGCAGCTTAGTTGGGACTAGCGGGGGCTTCACAGATACGCAGTATTTT	TRBD2	TRBV7-2	TRBJ2-3	.
CASSTTGGGTGELFF	TGTGCCAGCAGCACTACAGGGGGCGGAACCGGGGAGCTGTTTTTT	TRBD1	TRBV11-1	TRBJ2-2	.
CASSGGTGDNTGELFF	TGTGCCAGCAGCGGAGGGACAGGAGATAATACCGGGGAGCTGTTTTTT	TRBD1	TRBV9	TRBJ2-2	.
CASSLRQTTLSSGNTIYF	TGCGCCAGCAGCTTGAGACAGACGACCCTAAGCTCTGGAAACACCATATATTTT	.	TRBV5-1	TRBJ1-3	once
CASPRVAGSLTDTQYF	TGTGCCAGCCCTCGCGTAGCGGGGAGCTTGACAGATACGCAGTATTTT	TRBD2	TRBV7-2	TRBJ2-3	.
CASSLRGAVLFF	TGTGCCAGCAGCTTAAGGGGGGCCGTTCTGTTTTTT	.	TRBV7-2	TRBJ1-4	few
CASTRRWGQGHNEQFF	TGTGCCAGCACCCGGAGGTGGGGACAGGGACACAATGAGCAGTTCTTC	TRBD1	TRBV2	TRBJ2-1	.
CASMGHTIETQYF	TGTGCCAGCATGGGCCACACCATTGAGACCCAGTACTTC	.	TRBV27	TRBJ2-5	few
CASSFNLGRSEAFF	TGCGCCAGCAGCTTTAATCTGGGTCGTTCTGAAGCTTTCTTT	.	TRBV5-1	TRBJ1-1	.
CASSLAEGYGAQHF	TGTGCCAGCAGTTTAGCGGAAGGATATGGGGCCCAGCATTTT	.	TRBV12-3/TRBV12-4	TRBJ1-5	.
CASSLALQHNEQFF	TGTGCCAGCAGCTTAGCGCTCCAGCACAATGAGCAGTTCTTC	.	TRBV7-2	TRBJ2-1	few
CASSHAGGPNNEQFF	TGCGCCAGCAGCCACGCGGGGGGGCCCAACAATGAGCAGTTCTTC	TRBD2	TRBV5-1	TRBJ2-1	.
CASSFQGGSYGYTF	TGTGCCAGCAGTTTCCAGGGAGGGAGCTATGGCTACACCTTC	.	TRBV27	TRBJ1-2	.
CASSYSGAQNIQYF	TGTGCCAGCAGTTACTCAGGGGCCCAAAACATTCAGTACTTC	.	TRBV6-6	TRBJ2-4	.
CAISGWLLGTSGRTSTDTQYF	TGTGCCATCAGTGGATGGTTACTAGGGACTAGCGGGCGCACGAGCACAGATACGCAGTATTTT	TRBD2	TRBV10-3	TRBJ2-3	.
CAIRAGGDNTEAFF	TGTGCCATCAGGGCAGGTGGGGACAACACTGAAGCTTTCTTT	.	TRBV10-3	TRBJ1-1	.
CASSPLPQDNYGYTF	TGTGCCAGCAGTCCCCTTCCCCAAGATAACTATGGCTACACCTTC	.	TRBV12-3/TRBV12-4	TRBJ1-2	.
CSVEIQGGRTDTQYF	TGCAGCGTTGAGATCCAAGGGGGCCGCACAGATACGCAGTATTTT	TRBD1	TRBV29-1	TRBJ2-3	few
CATSSTPYEQYF	TGTGCCACCAGCAGCACCCCCTACGAGCAGTACTTC	.	TRBV15	TRBJ2-7	.
CASSPDRGRNEQFF	TGCGCCAGCAGCCCTGACCGGGGGCGGAATGAGCAGTTCTTC	.	TRBV5-1	TRBJ2-1	.
CASSLTGLNEQFF	TGTGCCAGCAGTTTAACAGGTCTCAATGAGCAGTTCTTC	.	TRBV27	TRBJ2-1	many
CASSHRGQDTQYF	TGCGCCAGCAGCCACCGGGGGCAAGATACGCAGTATTTT	.	TRBV4-3	TRBJ2-3	.
CAVSEQYF	TGTGCTGTGAGTGAGCAGTACTTC	.	TRBV25-1	TRBJ2-7	few
CASSQVSTANYGYTF	TGTGCCAGCAGCCAAGTTTCGACAGCTAACTATGGCTACACCTTC	.	TRBV4-2	TRBJ1-2	.
CASSLDGVGGGLREQYF	TGTGCCAGCAGTTTAGACGGGGTCGGGGGCGGCCTGCGAGAGCAGTACTTC	.	TRBV28	TRBJ2-7	.
CASSYLHRAGDEQYF	TGTGCCAGCAGTTATTTACACAGGGCTGGGGACGAGCAGTACTTC	.	TRBV6-6	TRBJ2-7	many
CSVDFFGTSGSGSYNEQFF	TGCAGCGTTGATTTTTTTGGGACTAGCGGGAGTGGGTCCTACAATGAGCAGTTCTTC	TRBD2	TRBV29-1	TRBJ2-1	few
CASRGQGHQPQHF	TGTGCCAGCAGAGGACAGGGCCATCAGCCCCAGCATTTT	TRBD1	TRBV6-5	TRBJ1-5	few
CASSRGTGTNEQYF	TGTGCCAGCAGCCGCGGGACAGGGACGAATGAGCAGTACTTC	TRBD1	TRBV7-2	TRBJ2-7	.
CASSQRTSGTYNEQYF	TGTGCCAGCAGCCAAAGGACTAGCGGGACCTACAATGAGCAGTACTTC	TRBD2	TRBV14	TRBJ2-7	once
CASSPSSRSPLHF	TGCGCCAGCAGCCCCTCTTCAAGATCACCCCTCCACTTT	.	TRBV5-1	TRBJ1-6	.
CSASTGKDEQFF	TGCAGTGCCTCCACAGGGAAGGATGAGCAGTTCTTC	.	TRBV20-1	TRBJ2-1	few
CASSKGQEYGYTF	TGTGCCAGCAGCAAGGGACAGGAGTATGGCTACACCTTC	TRBD1	TRBV7-9	TRBJ1-2	.
CASSPWTSYNEQYF	TGTGCCAGCAGCCCGTGGACTAGTTACAATGAGCAGTACTTC	TRBD2	TRBV7-2	TRBJ2-5	.
CAISESRGWNAEAFF	TGTGCCATCAGTGAGTCGAGAGGGTGGAACGCTGAAGCTTTCTTT	.	TRBV10-3	TRBJ1-1	.
CSARSINTEAFF	TGCAGTGCTAGATCAATAAACACTGAAGCTTTCTTT	.	TRBV20-1	TRBJ1-1	.
CSARRLPRETQYF	TGCAGTGCTAGAAGACTGCCCAGGGAGACCCAGTACTTC	.	TRBV20-1	TRBJ2-5	.
CASSFRTGGDQPQHF	TGTGCCAGCAGTTTCAGGACAGGGGGCGATCAGCCCCAGCATTTT	TRBD1	TRBV28	TRBJ1-5	.
CASRNPGQGIGYTF	TGTGCCAGCAGAAATCCGGGACAGGGGATTGGCTACACCTTC	TRBD1	TRBV9	TRBJ1-2	.
CSAQKTGLNTEAFF	TGCAGTGCTCAGAAGACAGGGTTGAACACTGAAGCTTTCTTT	TRBD1	TRBV20-1	TRBJ1-1	few
CASSSWTGVTSPLHF	TGTGCCAGCAGTTCCTGGACAGGGGTTACTTCACCCCTCCACTTT	TRBD1	TRBV27	TRBJ1-6	.
CASSRTGWSYNEQFF	TGTGCCAGCAGTAGGACAGGGTGGTCCTACAATGAGCAGTTCTTC	TRBD1	TRBV27	TRBJ2-1	few
CASSFGLRAQETQYF	TGTGCCAGCAGTTTTGGGTTGAGGGCCCAAGAGACCCAGTACTTC	.	TRBV12-3/TRBV12-4	TRBJ2-5	.
CASSSQGFDTEAFF	TGTGCCAGCAGCAGTCAGGGATTTGACACTGAAGCTTTCTTT	.	TRBV5-4	TRBJ1-1	few
CATSREKWTDEQYF	TGTGCCACCAGCAGAGAGAAGTGGACTGACGAGCAGTACTTC	.	TRBV15	TRBJ2-7	.
CACSDFGAYEQYF	TGTGCCTGCAGTGATTTTGGGGCCTACGAGCAGTACTTC	.	TRBV27	TRBJ2-7	.
CASWEGSSNQPQHF	TGTGCCAGCTGGGAGGGTTCAAGCAATCAGCCCCAGCATTTT	.	TRBV27	TRBJ1-5	.
CASSQDRNIQYF	TGCGCCAGCAGCCAAGACAGAAACATTCAGTACTTC	.	TRBV4-3	TRBJ2-4	few
CASRIGGANVLTF	TGTGCCAGCAGGATTGGTGGGGCCAACGTCCTGACTTTC	.	TRBV6-6	TRBJ2-6	.
CASSSSQTGGETQYF	TGTGCCAGCAGTAGTTCACAGACAGGGGGAGAGACCCAGTACTTC	TRBD1	TRBV28	TRBJ2-5	many
CASSATGIQETQYF	TGTGCCAGCTCCGCGACAGGAATCCAAGAGACCCAGTACTTC	.	TRBV18	TRBJ2-5	.